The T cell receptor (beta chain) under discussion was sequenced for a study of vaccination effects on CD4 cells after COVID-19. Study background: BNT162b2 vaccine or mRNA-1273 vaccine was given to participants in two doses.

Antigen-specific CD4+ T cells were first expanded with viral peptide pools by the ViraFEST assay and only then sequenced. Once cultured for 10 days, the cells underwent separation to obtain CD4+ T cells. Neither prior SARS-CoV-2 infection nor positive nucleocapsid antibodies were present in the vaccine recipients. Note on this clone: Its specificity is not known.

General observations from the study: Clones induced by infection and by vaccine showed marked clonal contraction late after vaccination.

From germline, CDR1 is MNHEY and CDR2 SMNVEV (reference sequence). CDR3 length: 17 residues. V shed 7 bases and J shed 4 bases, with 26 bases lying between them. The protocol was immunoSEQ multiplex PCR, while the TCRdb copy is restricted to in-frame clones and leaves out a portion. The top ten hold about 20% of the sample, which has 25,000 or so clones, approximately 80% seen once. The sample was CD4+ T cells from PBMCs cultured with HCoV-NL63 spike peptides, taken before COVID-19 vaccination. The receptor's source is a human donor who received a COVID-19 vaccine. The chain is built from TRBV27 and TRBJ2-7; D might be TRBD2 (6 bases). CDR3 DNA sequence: TGTGCCAGCACTTCCTTTGCGCCGGGACTGCCAGGGTACGAGCAGTACTTC. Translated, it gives CASTSFAPGLPGYEQYF.